The clone carrying this TCR beta chain was picked up a small number of times. Its specificity is unknown. This record comes from a study of T-cell reconstitution after alpha-beta-depleted transplantation in children. Unique molecular identifiers featured in how the TCRbeta library was prepared. TCRdb itself ran the PCR reads through MiXCR, one entry per CDR3 protein. This sample carries some 830,000 distinct CDR3 sequences, around 15% of them seen once, and the ten largest clones take roughly 4.8%. Findings and caveats of the study: Surviving recipient T cells and thymic progenitors underlay high day-60 TCRbeta diversity in some patients. Roughly two months post-transplant, alpha-beta T cells reportedly originated from several hundred graft clones that had expanded. Newly generated T cells supplied most T-cell counts and diversity one year post-transplant.

Trimming removed 0 bases from V and 9 bases from J, with 9 bases in between. CDR1 is LNHNV, CDR2 YYDKDF, per germline (reference sequence). The CDR3 runs 13 residues. The sequenced sample was PBMCs, mostly from graft donor cells, obtained 360 days after TCRalphabeta/CD19-depleted stem cell transplant. The source is a male patient aged 10 to 17 who had a stem cell transplant for acute lymphoblastic leukemia, so the T cells may come from the graft donor. This rearrangement joins TRBV15 to TRBJ2-1; D gene ambiguous. The DNA of the CDR3 is TGTGCCACCAGCAGAGATCGAGCCGGTGAGCAGTTCTTC. Translated, it gives CATSRDRAGEQFF.